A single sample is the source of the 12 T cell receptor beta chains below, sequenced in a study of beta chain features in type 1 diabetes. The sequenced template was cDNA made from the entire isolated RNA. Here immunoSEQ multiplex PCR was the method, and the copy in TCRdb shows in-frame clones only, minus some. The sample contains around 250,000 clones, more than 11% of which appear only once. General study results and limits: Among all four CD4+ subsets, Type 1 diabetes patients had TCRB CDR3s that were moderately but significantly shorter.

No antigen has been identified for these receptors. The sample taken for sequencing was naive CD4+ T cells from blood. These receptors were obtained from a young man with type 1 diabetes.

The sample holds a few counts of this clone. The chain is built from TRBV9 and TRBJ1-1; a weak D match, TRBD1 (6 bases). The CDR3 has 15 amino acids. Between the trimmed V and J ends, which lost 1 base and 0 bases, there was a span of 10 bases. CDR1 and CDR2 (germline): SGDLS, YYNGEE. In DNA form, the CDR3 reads TGTGCCAGCAGCGTATCGGGGGGCATGAACACTGAAGCTTTCTTT. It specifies CASSVSGGMNTEAFF. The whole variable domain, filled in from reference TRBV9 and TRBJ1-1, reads DSGVTQTPKHLITATGQRVTLRCSPRSGDLSVYWYQQSLDQGLQFLIQYYNGEERAKGNILERFSAQQFPDLHSELNLSSLELGDSALYFCASSVSGGMNTEAFFGQGTRLTVV.

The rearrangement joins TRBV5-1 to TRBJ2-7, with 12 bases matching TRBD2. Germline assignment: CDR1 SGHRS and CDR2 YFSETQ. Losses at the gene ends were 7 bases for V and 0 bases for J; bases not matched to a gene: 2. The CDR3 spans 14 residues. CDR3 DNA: TGCGCCAGCCGGACTAGCGGGGACTCCTACGAGCAGTACTTC. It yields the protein CASRTSGDSYEQYF. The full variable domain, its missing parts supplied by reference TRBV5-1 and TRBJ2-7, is KAGVTQTPRYLIKTRGQQVTLSCSPISGHRSVSWYQQTPGQGLQFLFEYFSETQRNKGNFPGRFSGRQFSNSRSEMNVSTLELGDSALYLCASRTSGDSYEQYFGPGTRLTVT.

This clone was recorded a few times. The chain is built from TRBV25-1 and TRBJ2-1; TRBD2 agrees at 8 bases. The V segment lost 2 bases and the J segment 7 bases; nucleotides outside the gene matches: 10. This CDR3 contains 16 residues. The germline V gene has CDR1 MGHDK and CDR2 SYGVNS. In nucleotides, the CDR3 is TGTGCCAGCAGTGAAAGGGCGGCTAGCGGGTGGAATGAGCAGTTCTTC. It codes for CASSERAASGWNEQFF.

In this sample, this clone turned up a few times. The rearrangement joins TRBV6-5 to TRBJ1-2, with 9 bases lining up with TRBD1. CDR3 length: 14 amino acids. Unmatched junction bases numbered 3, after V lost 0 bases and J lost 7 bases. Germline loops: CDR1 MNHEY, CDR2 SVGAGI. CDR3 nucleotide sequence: TGTGCCAGCAGTTACTCGGACAGGGGACCTGGCTACACCTTC. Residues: CASSYSDRGPGYTF.

Here the CDR3 reads CAWSVGQGTGQPQHF. DNA of the CDR3: TGTGCCTGGAGTGTGGGACAGGGGACGGGCCAGCCCCAGCATTTT. This rearrangement joins TRBV30 to TRBJ1-5; 10 nucleotides line up with TRBD1. V was clipped by 0 bases and J by 7 bases; unmatched bases: 6. This CDR3 contains 15 residues. The germline V gene has CDR1 GTSNPN and CDR2 SVGIG (reference sequence).

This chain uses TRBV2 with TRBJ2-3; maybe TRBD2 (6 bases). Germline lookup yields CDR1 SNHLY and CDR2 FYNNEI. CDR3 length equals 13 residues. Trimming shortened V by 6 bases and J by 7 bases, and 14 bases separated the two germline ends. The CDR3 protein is CASSRDFRNTQYF. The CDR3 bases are TGTGCCAGCAGCCGGGACTTCAGAAATACGCAGTATTTT. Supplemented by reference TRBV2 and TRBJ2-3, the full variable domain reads EPEVTQTPSHQVTQMGQEVILRCVPISNHLYFYWYRQILGQKVEFLVSFYNNEISEKSEIFDDQFSVERPDGSNFTLKIRSTKLEDSAMYFCASSRDFRNTQYFGPGTRLTVL.

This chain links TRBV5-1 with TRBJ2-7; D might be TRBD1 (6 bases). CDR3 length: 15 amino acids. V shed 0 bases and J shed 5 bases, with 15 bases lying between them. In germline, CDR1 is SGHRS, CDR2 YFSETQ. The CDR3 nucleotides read TGCGCCAGCAGCTTGGGAGTAGGGGACATCGACGAGCAGTACTTC. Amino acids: CASSLGVGDIDEQYF. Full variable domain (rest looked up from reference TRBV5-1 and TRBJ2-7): KAGVTQTPRYLIKTRGQQVTLSCSPISGHRSVSWYQQTPGQGLQFLFEYFSETQRNKGNFPGRFSGRQFSNSRSEMNVSTLELGDSALYLCASSLGVGDIDEQYFGPGTRLTVT.

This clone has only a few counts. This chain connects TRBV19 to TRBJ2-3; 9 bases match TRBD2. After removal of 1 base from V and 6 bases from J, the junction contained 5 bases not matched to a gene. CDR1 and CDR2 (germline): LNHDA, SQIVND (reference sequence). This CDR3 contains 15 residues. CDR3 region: CASSIVAGEGDTQYF. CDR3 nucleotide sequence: TGTGCCAGTAGTATAGTAGCGGGGGAAGGGGATACGCAGTATTTT. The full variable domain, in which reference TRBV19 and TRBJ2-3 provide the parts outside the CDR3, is DGGITQSPKYLFRKEGQNVTLSCEQNLNHDAMYWYRQDPGQGLRLIYYSQIVNDFQKGDIAEGYSVSREKKESFPLTVTSAQKNPTAFYLCASSIVAGEGDTQYFGPGTRLTVL.

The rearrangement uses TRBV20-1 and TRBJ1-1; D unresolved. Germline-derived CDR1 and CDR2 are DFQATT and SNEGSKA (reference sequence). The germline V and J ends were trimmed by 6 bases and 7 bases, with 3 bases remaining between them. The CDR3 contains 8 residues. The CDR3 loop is CSASEAFF. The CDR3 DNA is TGCAGTGCCAGTGAAGCTTTCTTT.

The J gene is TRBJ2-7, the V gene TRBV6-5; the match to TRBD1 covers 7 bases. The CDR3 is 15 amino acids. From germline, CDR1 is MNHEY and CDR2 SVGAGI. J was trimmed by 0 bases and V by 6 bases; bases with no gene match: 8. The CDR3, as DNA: TGTGCCAGCAGCCGGGACAGCCAAAGCTCCTACGAGCAGTACTTC. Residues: CASSRDSQSSYEQYF.

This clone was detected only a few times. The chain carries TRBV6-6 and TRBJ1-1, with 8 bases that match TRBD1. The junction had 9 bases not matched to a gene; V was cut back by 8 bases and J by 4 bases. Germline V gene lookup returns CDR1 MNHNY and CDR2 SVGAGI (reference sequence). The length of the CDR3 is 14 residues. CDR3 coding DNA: TGTGCCAGCCGGACCGGACAGGGAGGCACTGAAGCTTTCTTT. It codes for CASRTGQGGTEAFF.

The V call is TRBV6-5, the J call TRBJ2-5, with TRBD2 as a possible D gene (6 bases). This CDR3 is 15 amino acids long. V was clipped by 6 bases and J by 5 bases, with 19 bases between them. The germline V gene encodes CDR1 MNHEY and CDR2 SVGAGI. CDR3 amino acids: CASRRGTPMTETQYF. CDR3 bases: TGTGCCAGCAGGAGAGGGACTCCGATGACCGAGACCCAGTACTTC.